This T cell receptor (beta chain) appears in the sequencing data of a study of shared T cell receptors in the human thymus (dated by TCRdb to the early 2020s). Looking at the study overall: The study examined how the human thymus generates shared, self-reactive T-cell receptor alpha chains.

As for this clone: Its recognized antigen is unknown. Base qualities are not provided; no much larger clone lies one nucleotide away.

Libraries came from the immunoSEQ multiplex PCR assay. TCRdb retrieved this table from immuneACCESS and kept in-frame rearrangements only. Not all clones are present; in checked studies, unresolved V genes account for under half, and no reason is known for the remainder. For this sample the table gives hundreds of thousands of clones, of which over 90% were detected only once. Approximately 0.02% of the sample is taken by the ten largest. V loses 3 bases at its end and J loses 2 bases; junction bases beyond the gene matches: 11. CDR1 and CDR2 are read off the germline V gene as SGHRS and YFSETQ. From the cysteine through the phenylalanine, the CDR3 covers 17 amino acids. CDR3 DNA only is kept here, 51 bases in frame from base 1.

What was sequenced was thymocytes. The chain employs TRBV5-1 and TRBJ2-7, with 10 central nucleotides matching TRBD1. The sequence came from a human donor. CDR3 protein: CASSSLTRDRGTYEQYF. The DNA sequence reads TGCGCCAGCAGCTCCCTTACCCGGGACAGGGGAACCTACGAGCAGTACTTC.